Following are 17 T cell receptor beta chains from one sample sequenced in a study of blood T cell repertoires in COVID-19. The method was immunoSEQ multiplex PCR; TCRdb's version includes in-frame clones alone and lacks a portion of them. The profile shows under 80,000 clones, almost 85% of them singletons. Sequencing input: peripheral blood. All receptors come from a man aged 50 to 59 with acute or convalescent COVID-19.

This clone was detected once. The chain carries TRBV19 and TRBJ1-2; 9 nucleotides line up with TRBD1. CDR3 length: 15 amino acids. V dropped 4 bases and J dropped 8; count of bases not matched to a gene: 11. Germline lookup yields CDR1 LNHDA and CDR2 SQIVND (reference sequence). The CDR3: CASSSPGTGTEGYTF. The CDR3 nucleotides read TGTGCCAGTAGTAGTCCCGGGACAGGGACGGAAGGCTACACCTTC.

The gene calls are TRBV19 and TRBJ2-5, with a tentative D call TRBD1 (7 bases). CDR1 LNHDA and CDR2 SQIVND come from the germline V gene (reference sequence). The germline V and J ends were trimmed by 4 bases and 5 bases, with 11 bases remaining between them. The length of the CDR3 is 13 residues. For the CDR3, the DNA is TGTGCCAGTAGTAGATCAGGGGGGGAGACCCAGTACTTC. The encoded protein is CASSRSGGETQYF.

CDR3 loop: CASSLDGGVPYNEQFF. The CDR3 coding sequence is TGTGCCAGCAGCTTAGATGGCGGGGTCCCCTACAATGAGCAGTTCTTC. The V gene is TRBV7-2, the J gene TRBJ2-1; possible D gene TRBD2, 6 bases. V lost 1 base to trimming and J lost 2 bases, with 12 bases between them. Germline values: CDR1 SGHTA, CDR2 FQGNSA. This CDR3 comprises 16 residues.

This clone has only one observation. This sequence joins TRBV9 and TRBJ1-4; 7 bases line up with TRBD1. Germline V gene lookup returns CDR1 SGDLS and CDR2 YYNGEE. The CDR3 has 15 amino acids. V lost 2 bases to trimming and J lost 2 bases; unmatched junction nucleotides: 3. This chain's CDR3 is CASSVATGTNEKLFF. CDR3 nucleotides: TGTGCCAGCAGCGTGGCGACAGGGACTAATGAAAAACTGTTTTTT.

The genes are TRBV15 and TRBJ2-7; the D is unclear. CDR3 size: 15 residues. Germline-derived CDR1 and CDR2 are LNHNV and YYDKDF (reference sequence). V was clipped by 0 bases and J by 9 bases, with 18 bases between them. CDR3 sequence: CATSRDPRRIPGQYF. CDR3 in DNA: TGTGCCACCAGCAGAGATCCGAGACGAATCCCGGGGCAGTACTTC. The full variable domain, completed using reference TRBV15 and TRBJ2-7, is DAMVIQNPRYQVTQFGKPVTLSCSQTLNHNVMYWYQQKSSQAPKLLFHYYDKDFNNEADTPDNFQSRRPNTSFCFLDIRSPGLGDTAMYLCATSRDPRRIPGQYFGPGTRLTVT.

The CDR3 sequence: CASSVRQGATGELFF. CDR3 nucleotides: TGCGCCAGCAGCGTACGACAGGGGGCGACCGGGGAGCTGTTTTTT. This sequence joins TRBV5-1 and TRBJ2-2; 10 nucleotides align to TRBD1. Germline V lookup: CDR1 SGHRS, CDR2 YFSETQ. J gave up 5 bases and V 4 bases, and 5 bases lay outside the gene matches. This CDR3 spans 15 amino acids.

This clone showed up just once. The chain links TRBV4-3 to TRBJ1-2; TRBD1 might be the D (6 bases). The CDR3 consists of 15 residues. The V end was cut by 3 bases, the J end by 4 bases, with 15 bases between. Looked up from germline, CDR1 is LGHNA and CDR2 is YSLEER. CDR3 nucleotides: TGCGCCAGCAGCCAGAACTCGGGACAACTCTATGGCTACACCTTC. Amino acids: CASSQNSGQLYGYTF.

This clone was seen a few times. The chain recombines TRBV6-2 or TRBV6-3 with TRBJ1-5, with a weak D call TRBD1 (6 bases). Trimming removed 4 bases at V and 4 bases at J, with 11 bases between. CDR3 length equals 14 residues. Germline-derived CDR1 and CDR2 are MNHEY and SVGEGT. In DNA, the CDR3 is TGTGCCAGCAGTTCTGGGGGGGCGAATCAGCCCCAGCATTTT. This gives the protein CASSSGGANQPQHF.

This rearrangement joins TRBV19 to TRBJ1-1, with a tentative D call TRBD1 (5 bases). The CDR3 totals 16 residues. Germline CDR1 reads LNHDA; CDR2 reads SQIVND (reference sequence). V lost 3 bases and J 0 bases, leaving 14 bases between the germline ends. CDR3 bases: TGTGCCAGTAGTATCCCCACAGGAACTCTGAACACTGAAGCTTTCTTT. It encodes CASSIPTGTLNTEAFF.

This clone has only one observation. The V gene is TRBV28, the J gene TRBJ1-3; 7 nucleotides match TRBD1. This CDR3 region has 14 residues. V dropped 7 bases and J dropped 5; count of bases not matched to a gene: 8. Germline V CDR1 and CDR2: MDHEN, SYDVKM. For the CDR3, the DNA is TGTGCCAGCAAGGGACAGATACTTAGAAACACCATATATTTT. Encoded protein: CASKGQILRNTIYF.

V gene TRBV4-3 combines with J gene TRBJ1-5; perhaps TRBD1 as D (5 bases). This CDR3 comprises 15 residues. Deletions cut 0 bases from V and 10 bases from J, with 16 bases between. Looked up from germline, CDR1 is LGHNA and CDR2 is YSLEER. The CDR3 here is CASSQDWGSPSPQHF. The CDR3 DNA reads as TGCGCCAGCAGCCAAGATTGGGGCAGCCCGAGCCCCCAGCATTTT.

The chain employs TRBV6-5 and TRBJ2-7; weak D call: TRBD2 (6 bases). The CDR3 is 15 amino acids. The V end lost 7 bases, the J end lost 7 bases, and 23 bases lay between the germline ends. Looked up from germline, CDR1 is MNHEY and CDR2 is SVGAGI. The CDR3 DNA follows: TGTGCCAGCATCCGAGGGCGGCCAGGGAGGAATGAGCAGTACTTC. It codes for CASIRGRPGRNEQYF.

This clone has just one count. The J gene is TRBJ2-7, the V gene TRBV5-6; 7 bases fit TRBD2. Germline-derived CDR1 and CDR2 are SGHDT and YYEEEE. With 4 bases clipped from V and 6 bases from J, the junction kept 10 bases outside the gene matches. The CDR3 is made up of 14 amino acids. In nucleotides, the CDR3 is TGTGCCAGCAGCCCCCGGACTAGTAGTTTCGAGCAGTACTTC. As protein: CASSPRTSSFEQYF.

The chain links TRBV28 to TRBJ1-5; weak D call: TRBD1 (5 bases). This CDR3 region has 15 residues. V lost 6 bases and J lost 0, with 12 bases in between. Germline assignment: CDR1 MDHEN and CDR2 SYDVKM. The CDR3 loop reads CASRIDSLSNQPQHF. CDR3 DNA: TGTGCCAGCAGGATCGACAGCCTTAGCAATCAGCCCCAGCATTTT.

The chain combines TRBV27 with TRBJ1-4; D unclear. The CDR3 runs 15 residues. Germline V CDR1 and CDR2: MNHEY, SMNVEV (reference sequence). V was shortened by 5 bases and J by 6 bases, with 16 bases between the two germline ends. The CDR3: CASSRRGLSDEKLFF. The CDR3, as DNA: TGTGCCAGCAGTCGGCGTGGGCTATCAGATGAAAAACTGTTTTTT.

Here the CDR3 reads CASSGQGGRGGQPQHF. CDR3 bases: TGTGCCAGCAGCGGACAGGGGGGTCGGGGGGGTCAGCCCCAGCATTTT. This chain uses TRBV4-2 with TRBJ1-5; 10 nucleotides align to TRBD1. This CDR3 contains 16 residues. Per germline, CDR1 LGHNA and CDR2 YNFKEQ. Germline trimming cut 5 bases from V and 6 bases from J; bases unmatched to any gene: 10.

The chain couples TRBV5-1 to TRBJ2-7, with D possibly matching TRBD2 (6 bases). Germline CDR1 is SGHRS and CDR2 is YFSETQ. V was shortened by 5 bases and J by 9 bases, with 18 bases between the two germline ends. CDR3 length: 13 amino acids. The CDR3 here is CASRFGLFVRQYF. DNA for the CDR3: TGCGCCAGCAGGTTCGGACTATTTGTGAGGCAGTACTTC.